This TCR beta chain emerged from a study of CD8 T cells in Susac syndrome. Sequencing targeted TCR beta in blood CD8+ and CD4+ T cells. Negative isolation was applied to CD8+ and CD4+ T cells, and FACS enrichment was applied to TEMRA cells. The length of the CDR3 is 14 residues. Deletions cut 4 bases from V and 7 bases from J, with 13 bases between. Germline CDR1 and CDR2: KGHSH and LQKENI. cDNA came from about 0.5 to 1 ug RNA primed by random hexamers. It was immunoSEQ multiplex PCR that amplified TCR beta CDR3 across 54 Vbeta and 13 Jbeta. MiXCR was run by TCRdb on the immunoSEQ multiplex PCR reads, yielding one entry per CDR3 protein. The sample holds over 300,000 distinct CDR3 sequences, about 92% seen once.

Sequenced input: CD4+ T cells from PBMCs. V usage is TRBV18 and J usage is TRBJ1-4, with D perhaps matching TRBD1 (6 bases). The origin of this receptor is a human donor with multiple sclerosis. Here the CDR3 reads CASSRQVESEKLFF. The CDR3, as DNA: TGTGCCAGCTCACGACAGGTAGAATCTGAAAAACTGTTTTTT.